These 10 T cell receptor beta chains were sequenced from one sample in a study of siplizumab effects on memory and regulatory T cells. Method: immunoSEQ multiplex PCR; TCRdb's copy keeps in-frame clones and lacks some. The repertoire includes over 100,000 clones, about 94% of them detected once, and over 0.15% sits in the top ten. Sequences were obtained from non-Treg CD4+ T cells sorted from blood. Receptors were obtained from a human donor in good health.

J is TRBJ2-3 and V is TRBV29-1, with D possibly matching TRBD2 (5 bases). Trimming shortened V by 7 bases and J by 1 base, and 15 bases separated the two germline ends. CDR3 length equals 14 residues. Per the germline V gene, CDR1 is SQVTM and CDR2 is ANQGSEA. CDR3 protein: CSAGIGVGTDTQYF. CDR3 DNA sequence: TGCAGCGCCGGGATTGGAGTGGGCACAGATACGCAGTATTTT.

The genes are TRBV5-4 and TRBJ1-2; the match to TRBD1 covers 7 bases. The ends lost 5 bases at V and 7 bases at J; junction bases unmatched: 2. Germline V CDR1 and CDR2: SGHNT, YYREEE (reference sequence). The CDR3 is 11 residues long. DNA of the CDR3: TGTGCCAGCAGGTCAGGGGGTGGCTACACCTTC. This encodes CASRSGGGYTF. The full variable domain, with the rest looked up from reference TRBV5-4 and TRBJ1-2, is ETGVTQSPTHLIKTRGQQVTLRCSSQSGHNTVSWYQQALGQGPQFIFQYYREEENGRGNFPPRFSGLQFPNYSSELNVNALELDDSALYLCASRSGGGYTFGSGTRLTVV.

The rearrangement links TRBV5-1 to TRBJ1-1, with 10 bases matching TRBD1. The V and J ends lost 1 base and 5 bases, in that order; junction bases with no gene match: 2. CDR1 and CDR2 (germline): SGHRS, YFSETQ. This CDR3 has 14 residues. CDR3 nucleotides: TGCGCCAGCAGCTTGCCGGGACAGGGGACTGAAGCTTTCTTT. It translates to CASSLPGQGTEAFF. Combining the CDR3 with reference TRBV5-1 and TRBJ1-1 gives the whole variable domain KAGVTQTPRYLIKTRGQQVTLSCSPISGHRSVSWYQQTPGQGLQFLFEYFSETQRNKGNFPGRFSGRQFSNSRSEMNVSTLELGDSALYLCASSLPGQGTEAFFGQGTRLTVV.

The J gene is TRBJ1-1, the V gene TRBV5-6; D gene uncertain. The CDR3 is 14 residues long. In germline, CDR1 is SGHDT, CDR2 YYEEEE. Trimming pared 4 bases from V and 0 bases from J, leaving 10 bases between. The CDR3 region has the DNA TGTGCCAGCAGCGCTGACCCTTTGAACACTGAAGCTTTCTTT. Translating it yields CASSADPLNTEAFF. Drawing the rest from reference TRBV5-6 and TRBJ1-1, the complete variable domain is DAGVTQSPTHLIKTRGQQVTLRCSPKSGHDTVSWYQQALGQGPQFIFQYYEEEERQRGNFPDRFSGHQFPNYSSELNVNALLLGDSALYLCASSADPLNTEAFFGQGTRLTVV.

This clone appeared a few times. The chain recombines TRBV10-3 with TRBJ1-5; no definite D call. Germline-derived CDR1 and CDR2 are ENHRY and SYGVKD. V dropped 5 bases and J dropped 0 bases, with 5 bases sitting between them. This CDR3 region has 13 residues. CDR3 DNA: TGTGCCATCAGTCGTAATAGCAATCAGCCCCAGCATTTT. Its translation: CAISRNSNQPQHF.

About this clone: The junction shows a germline mismatch at one end, possibly a read error. The rearrangement uses TRBV11-3 and TRBJ2-2, with D possibly TRBD2 on 5 matching bases. The CDR3 is made up of 17 amino acids. Germline V CDR1 and CDR2: SGHNT, YENEEA. The CDR3: CASSLGLGRSDTGELFF. The CDR3, as DNA: TGTGCCAGCAGTTTAGGATTGGGGAGATCCGACACCGGGGAGCTGTTTTTT. The full variable domain, its missing parts supplied by reference TRBV11-3 and TRBJ2-2, is EAGVVQSPRYKIIEKKQPVAFWCNPISGHNTLYWYLQNLGQGPELLIRYENEEAVDDSQLPKDRFSAERLKGVDSTLKIQPAELGDSAVYLCASSLGLGRSDTGELFFGEGSRLTVL.

The rearrangement links TRBV18 to TRBJ2-7; 8 positions match TRBD2. The CDR3 is made up of 14 amino acids. With V trimmed by 2 bases and J by 3 bases, 3 bases remained unmatched. Germline V gives CDR1 KGHSH, CDR2 LQKENI. The CDR3 region has the DNA TGTGCCAGCTCACCAGGCGGGGGGAGCTACGAGCAGTACTTC. Its translation is CASSPGGGSYEQYF. The entire variable domain, with the rest obtained from reference TRBV18 and TRBJ2-7, is as follows: NAGVMQNPRHLVRRRGQEARLRCSPMKGHSHVYWYRQLPEEGLKFMVYLQKENIIDESGMPKERFSAEFPKEGPSILRIQQVVRGDSAAYFCASSPGGGSYEQYFGPGTRLTVT.

The chain recombines TRBV19 with TRBJ1-5; 7 bases are shared with TRBD1. The CDR3 runs to 16 residues. V was clipped by 3 bases and J by 1 base; unmatched bases: 6. CDR1 LNHDA and CDR2 SQIVND come from the germline V gene (reference sequence). CDR3 residues: CASSIYRGQSNQPQHF. The CDR3 DNA reads as TGTGCCAGTAGTATTTACAGGGGACAGAGCAATCAGCCCCAGCATTTT.

The V call is TRBV10-3, the J call TRBJ2-3; no reliable D call. Germline CDR1 ENHRY, CDR2 SYGVKD. Trimming took 5 bases from V and 0 from J, leaving 3 bases between them. The CDR3 totals 12 residues. Here the CDR3 reads CAISTSTDTQYF. CDR3 bases: TGTGCCATCAGTACTAGCACAGATACGCAGTATTTT.

This rearrangement joins TRBV19 to TRBJ1-1, with 10 bases that match TRBD1. The germline gives CDR1 LNHDA, CDR2 SQIVND (reference sequence). The trim removed 5 bases at V and 4 bases at J, leaving 4 bases unmatched. The CDR3 has 14 residues. CDR3 region: CASSPRTGGTEAFF. In DNA, the CDR3 is TGTGCCAGTAGTCCGCGGACAGGGGGCACTGAAGCTTTCTTT.